The 27 T cell receptor beta chains presented below share a single source sample, sequenced in a study of blood T cell repertoires in COVID-19 (dated by TCRdb to the early 2020s). Libraries came from the immunoSEQ multiplex PCR assay. Drawn from immuneACCESS, this table holds only the in-frame rearrangements with V and J called that TCRdb kept. Clones are partly lost; checked studies trace under half to an unresolved V gene and leave the rest unexplained. This sample holds 250,000 or so clones; roughly 89% were observed only once. 1.5% of the sample is held by the ten biggest clonotypes. The sequenced sample consisted of peripheral blood. The origin of the receptors is a woman between 35 and 50 years old who had recovered from COVID-19.

The rearrangement links TRBV28 to TRBJ2-7; possible D gene TRBD1, 6 bases. Germline loops: CDR1 MDHEN, CDR2 SYDVKM. This CDR3 contains 15 residues. V was pared by 5 bases and J by 0 bases, with 14 bases between. The CDR3 nucleotides are TGTGCCAGCAGTGCCCGGGACAACTACTCCTACGAGCAGTACTTC. The encoded protein is CASSARDNYSYEQYF.

The rearrangement uses TRBV6-5 and TRBJ2-7; weak D call: TRBD1 (5 bases). Germline V gene data show CDR1 as MNHEY and CDR2 as SVGAGI. V was cut by 7 bases and J by 4 bases, with 17 bases left in between. The CDR3 length is 14 residues. In DNA form, the CDR3 reads TGTGCCAGCACCGAAACCCACAGGCTGTACGAGCAGTACTTC. Encoded protein: CASTETHRLYEQYF.

The J gene is TRBJ2-3, the V gene TRBV11-3, with TRBD2 matching over 7 bases. Germline trimming cut 1 base from V and 1 base from J; bases unmatched to any gene: 5. This CDR3 contains 16 residues. Per the germline V gene, CDR1 is SGHNT and CDR2 is YENEEA. The CDR3 loop reads CASSLGEGLGTDTQYF. The DNA for the CDR3 is TGTGCCAGCAGCTTAGGGGAGGGGTTGGGCACAGATACGCAGTATTTT. Full variable domain (missing parts from reference TRBV11-3 and TRBJ2-3): EAGVVQSPRYKIIEKKQPVAFWCNPISGHNTLYWYLQNLGQGPELLIRYENEEAVDDSQLPKDRFSAERLKGVDSTLKIQPAELGDSAVYLCASSLGEGLGTDTQYFGPGTRLTVL.

The V gene is TRBV6-5, the J gene TRBJ1-1; a weak D match, TRBD1 (6 bases). This CDR3 is 13 amino acids long. CDR1 MNHEY and CDR2 SVGAGI come from the germline V gene. V lost 8 bases and J 1 base, leaving 11 bases between the germline ends. The CDR3 nucleotides are TGTGCCAGCGTGGGACACTCGAACACTGAAGCTTTCTTT. This encodes CASVGHSNTEAFF.

This clone has only one observation. The V and J genes are TRBV15 and TRBJ2-4; TRBD1 aligns across 9 bases. The length of the CDR3 is 15 residues. CDR1 is LNHNV, CDR2 YYDKDF, per germline (reference sequence). J gave up 4 bases and V 6 bases, and 7 bases lay outside the gene matches. The CDR3 loop reads CATRPLGTGKNIQYF. The CDR3 coding sequence is TGTGCCACCAGGCCCCTCGGGACAGGGAAAAACATTCAGTACTTC.

V gene TRBV7-2 combines with J gene TRBJ1-2; perhaps TRBD1 as D (5 bases). Trimming left V 3 bases short and J 4 bases short, with 15 bases between. The CDR3 is 15 amino acids. Germline CDR1 and CDR2: SGHTA and FQGNSA. The DNA of the CDR3 is TGTGCCAGCAGCTTTGGGGCCCTACGCTCCTATGGCTACACCTTC. Its translation is CASSFGALRSYGYTF.

The V gene is TRBV7-9, the J gene TRBJ2-6, with D maybe TRBD2 (6 bases). Germline V lookup: CDR1 SEHNR, CDR2 FQNEAQ (reference sequence). CDR3 size: 15 residues. The germline V and J ends were trimmed by 9 bases and 0 bases, with 12 bases remaining between them. The CDR3 loop is CARGLLSSGANVLTF. DNA of the CDR3: TGTGCCAGGGGACTTCTCAGCTCTGGGGCCAACGTCCTGACTTTC.

The rearrangement uses TRBV12-3 or TRBV12-4 and TRBJ1-4; D is ambiguous. The CDR3 is made up of 13 amino acids. V was cut by 3 bases and J by 6 bases, with 8 bases left in between. CDR3 bases: TGTGCCAGCAGTTTGGAGGCCCATGAAAAACTGTTTTTT. Protein sequence: CASSLEAHEKLFF.

This chain joins TRBV6-5 and TRBJ1-4; 8 positions match TRBD1. Looked up from germline, CDR1 is MNHEY and CDR2 is SVGAGI. The CDR3 runs to 15 residues. With 8 bases clipped from V and 4 bases from J, the junction kept 9 bases outside the gene matches. CDR3 protein: CASFRGTGFNEKLFF. The CDR3 coding sequence is TGTGCCAGCTTCAGAGGGACAGGCTTTAATGAAAAACTGTTTTTT.

The gene calls are TRBV11-2 and TRBJ1-6; TRBD1 might be the D (5 bases). Germline V gene sequence: CDR1 SGHAT, CDR2 FQNNGV. V was shortened by 2 bases and J by 10 bases, with 6 bases between the two germline ends. The CDR3 is 12 amino acids. This CDR3 reads CASSLTGSPLHF. The CDR3 DNA follows: TGTGCCAGCAGCTTAACAGGATCACCCCTCCACTTT.

CDR3 nucleotide sequence: TGTGCCAGCAGCTTAGCGCGTAGAAGTGGCTACACCTTC. Translation: CASSLARRSGYTF. The chain recombines TRBV7-2 with TRBJ1-2, with D hard to call. Germline CDR1 reads SGHTA; CDR2 reads FQGNSA. Trimming shortened V by 0 bases and J by 7 bases, and 9 bases separated the two germline ends. The CDR3 length is 13 residues. The variable domain in full, completed from reference TRBV7-2 and TRBJ1-2, reads GAGVSQSPSNKVTEKGKDVELRCDPISGHTALYWYRQSLGQGLEFLIYFQGNSAPDKSGLPSDRFSAERTGGSVSTLTIQRTQQEDSAVYLCASSLARRSGYTFGSGTRLTVV.

The chain uses TRBV10-3 and TRBJ2-1; D call uncertain. Germline CDR1 is ENHRY and CDR2 is SYGVKD. Trimming shortened V by 3 bases and J by 8 bases, and 11 bases separated the two germline ends. CDR3 length equals 13 residues. The CDR3 DNA is TGTGCCATCAGTGATATAACACCCGATGAGCAGTTCTTC. Translating gives CAISDITPDEQFF.

This clone was seen only once. Germline is not matched at one junction end, which may reflect a read error. The chain carries TRBV5-1 and TRBJ2-3; TRBD2 agrees at 8 bases. Germline V gene lookup returns CDR1 SGHRS and CDR2 YFSETQ. The CDR3 runs 15 residues. CDR3 sequence (DNA): TGCGCCAGCAGCACCCGGGAGGGTAGCAAAGATACGCAGTATTTT. Translation: CASSTREGSKDTQYF.

The rearrangement links TRBV19 to TRBJ2-1; 12 positions agree with TRBD2. CDR1 is LNHDA and CDR2 is SQIVND in the germline V gene (reference sequence). With 6 bases clipped from V and 6 bases from J, the junction kept 9 bases outside the gene matches. The CDR3 spans 16 residues. CDR3 bases: TGTGCCAGTAGCCCCCTGACTAGCGGGGGTCTCAATGAGCAGTTCTTC. Translated: CASSPLTSGGLNEQFF. Drawing the rest from reference TRBV19 and TRBJ2-1, the complete variable domain is DGGITQSPKYLFRKEGQNVTLSCEQNLNHDAMYWYRQDPGQGLRLIYYSQIVNDFQKGDIAEGYSVSREKKESFPLTVTSAQKNPTAFYLCASSPLTSGGLNEQFFGPGTRLTVL.

The V and J genes are TRBV30 and TRBJ1-4, with a possible D match to TRBD1 (5 bases). The germline CDR1 and CDR2 sequences are GTSNPN and SVGIG (reference sequence). The ends were cut back, 0 bases at V and 8 bases at J, with 13 bases in the middle. CDR3 size: 14 residues. CDR3 amino acids: CAWSVASPGEKLFF. The DNA of the CDR3 is TGTGCCTGGAGTGTGGCAAGCCCAGGGGAAAAACTGTTTTTT. The whole variable domain, remainder taken from reference TRBV30 and TRBJ1-4, is SQTIHQWPATLVQPVGSPLSLECTVEGTSNPNLYWYRQAAGRGLQLLFYSVGIGQISSEVPQNLSASRPQDRQFILSSKKLLLSDSGFYLCAWSVASPGEKLFFGSGTQLSVL.

The chain carries TRBV19 and TRBJ1-1; tentative D call: TRBD1 (6 bases). In germline, CDR1 is LNHDA, CDR2 SQIVND (reference sequence). This CDR3 is built from 14 residues. V was clipped by 1 base and J by 9 bases, with 15 bases between them. The DNA of the CDR3 is TGTGCCAGTAGTATAGCCCAGCAGGGGACGAAAGCTTTCTTT. Its translation: CASSIAQQGTKAFF. Combining the CDR3 with reference TRBV19 and TRBJ1-1 gives the whole variable domain DGGITQSPKYLFRKEGQNVTLSCEQNLNHDAMYWYRQDPGQGLRLIYYSQIVNDFQKGDIAEGYSVSREKKESFPLTVTSAQKNPTAFYLCASSIAQQGTKAFFGQGTRLTVV.

The chain carries TRBV19 and TRBJ1-4; D is perhaps TRBD1 (5 bases). Trimming removed 5 bases at V and 6 bases at J, with 10 bases between. Per germline, CDR1 LNHDA and CDR2 SQIVND (reference sequence). The CDR3 is 13 residues long. The CDR3 region is CASSRQGYEKLFF. The CDR3 DNA sequence: TGTGCCAGTAGTCGGCAGGGTTATGAAAAACTGTTTTTT.

There are a few counts of this clone. The chain employs TRBV11-3 and TRBJ2-3; 11 nucleotides agree with TRBD2. Germline loops: CDR1 SGHNT, CDR2 YENEEA. V lost 0 bases to trimming and J lost 5 bases; unmatched junction nucleotides: 7. This CDR3 contains 17 residues. The CDR3: CASSLDHTGTSGDTQYF. The CDR3 DNA follows: TGTGCCAGCAGCTTAGACCACACCGGGACTAGCGGAGATACGCAGTATTTT.

V and J are TRBV19 and TRBJ2-2; D gene ambiguous. V was pared by 5 bases and J by 5 bases, with 9 bases between. The CDR3 has 13 amino acids. Germline lookup yields CDR1 LNHDA and CDR2 SQIVND (reference sequence). CDR3: CASSGSRTGELFF. In DNA form, the CDR3 reads TGTGCCAGTAGTGGGTCGCGGACCGGGGAGCTGTTTTTT.

V gene TRBV11-2 combines with J gene TRBJ2-7; perhaps TRBD1 as D (6 bases). V was cut by 1 base and J by 2 bases, with 9 bases left in between. The CDR3 contains 14 residues. Germline values: CDR1 SGHAT, CDR2 FQNNGV. The CDR3 here is CASSLGSGAYEQYF. DNA for the CDR3: TGTGCCAGCAGCTTAGGGTCAGGGGCCTACGAGCAGTACTTC.

V and J are TRBV10-1 and TRBJ2-7; D not resolved. The CDR3 covers 13 residues. Looked up from germline, CDR1 is WNHNN and CDR2 is SYGVQD (reference sequence). Trimming shortened V by 3 bases and J by 2 bases, and 8 bases separated the two germline ends. The CDR3 is CASSDRVTYEQYF. The CDR3 nucleotides read TGCGCCAGCAGTGACCGGGTTACCTACGAGCAGTACTTC.

This chain's CDR3 is CASRETGNQPQHF. The CDR3 DNA sequence: TGCGCCAGCAGAGAAACAGGCAATCAGCCCCAGCATTTT. The chain joins TRBV5-1 to TRBJ1-5; D is unclear. The V end was cut by 5 bases, the J end by 2 bases, with 8 bases between. The CDR3 spans 13 residues. Germline V gives CDR1 SGHRS, CDR2 YFSETQ.

This clone was seen a few times. The CDR3 DNA is TGTGCCAGCAGCTCCCCGGGACTAGCGGGGGGGCTGCACAATGAGCAGTTCTTC. This encodes CASSSPGLAGGLHNEQFF. The chain has TRBV14 and TRBJ2-1, with TRBD2 matching over 16 bases. The V gene end was trimmed by 5 bases and the J gene end by 5 bases; junction bases not matched to a gene: 9. This CDR3 has 18 amino acids. Germline CDR1 is SGHDN and CDR2 is FVKESK.

The chain recombines TRBV12-2 with TRBJ2-2; the table's D call, TRBD1, was not checked against the DNA. TRBV12-2 corresponds to a pseudogene. There are 18 residues in the CDR3. The CDR3 nucleotides are TGTGCAAGTCGCTCCCCTTGCCCGGGACAGGGTATGAACGGGGAGCTGTTTTTT. Amino acid sequence: CASRSPCPGQGMNGELFF.

This chain connects TRBV6-5 to TRBJ1-1; no reliable D call. The CDR3 covers 14 residues. Germline V gene sequence: CDR1 MNHEY, CDR2 SVGAGI. Trimming left V 2 bases short and J 2 bases short, with 9 bases between. CDR3 DNA sequence: TGTGCCAGCAGTTACCGAGGGATAAACACTGAAGCTTTCTTT. This encodes CASSYRGINTEAFF.

The chain has TRBV4-1 and TRBJ1-2, with unresolved D. The CDR3 has 15 amino acids. Trimming pared 0 bases from V and 6 bases from J, leaving 14 bases between. Looked up from germline, CDR1 is MGHRA and CDR2 is YSYEKL. In nucleotides, the CDR3 is TGCGCCAGCAGCCAAGATTGGCAGGCTTTTCATGGCTACACCTTC. It is translated as CASSQDWQAFHGYTF.

The V gene is TRBV4-1, the J gene TRBJ1-6; D remains ambiguous. The V and J ends lost 0 bases and 7 bases respectively, with 10 bases between them. CDR3 length equals 15 residues. Germline V gives CDR1 MGHRA, CDR2 YSYEKL. CDR3 DNA: TGCGCCAGCAGCCAAGAAAACCTAAACAATTCACCCCTCCACTTT. This translates into CASSQENLNNSPLHF.